This T cell receptor beta chain derives from a study of PD-L1 blockade in urothelial cancer. Background on the study: About 90% of the roughly 29 patients were men who had bladder-origin urothelial cancer. Blood analyses occurred 3 weeks (second dose) and 6 weeks post treatment start.

Trimming pared 5 bases from V and 3 bases from J, leaving 4 bases between. CDR1 is SGHAT and CDR2 is FQDESV in the germline V gene (reference sequence). This CDR3 is 11 amino acids long. Synthetic TCR analog templates were added to each PCR reaction. The method was immunoSEQ multiplex PCR; TCRdb's version includes in-frame clones alone and lacks a portion of them. The sample consists of fewer than 40,000 clones, 80% to 95% of them appearing once. All patients carried locally advanced or metastatic urothelial carcinoma. This chain joins TRBV11-1 and TRBJ1-1, with unresolved D. This TCR was sampled from a man between 65 and 79 years old with urothelial cancer. The sequences come from PBMCs, collected around atezolizumab (anti-PD-L1) treatment. CDR3 in DNA: TGTGCCAGCAGCCGCGACACTGAAGCTTTCTTT. It is translated as CASSRDTEAFF.